This T cell receptor beta chain was recovered during a study of T cells after yellow fever vaccination. General study results and limits: The secondary T-cell response peaked on day 5, not day 15, but was weaker. The appearance of a small share of clonotypes in both CD4 and CD8 compartments was observed.

Conversion of TCR transcripts into cDNA relied on 5'RACE template switching, which added a universal primer site and UMIs. Each CDR3 protein is one row after TCRdb ran MiXCR on the 5' RACE reads. The sample lists some 240,000 distinct CDR3 sequences, around 4.9% occurring once. V lost 7 bases and J 0 bases, leaving 7 bases between the germline ends. The CDR3 consists of 14 residues. The V gene's germline CDR1 is LGHDT and CDR2 YNNKEL (reference sequence). This clonotype was seen a few times. The antigen is undetermined. The TCR originated in a man aged 18 to 30 who received the YFV17D yellow fever vaccine. The source was CD4+ T cells sorted from PBMCs, collected on the day of the yellow fever booster vaccination. This chain connects TRBV3-1 to TRBJ2-6; D unresolved. CDR3 residues: CASTLGSGANVLTF. The CDR3 nucleotides are TGTGCCAGCACCCTGGGCTCTGGGGCCAACGTCCTGACTTTC.